The source of this TCR beta chain is a study of identical twins. CDR1 is MNHEY and CDR2 is SVGEGT in the germline V gene. The CDR3 runs 15 residues. This clonotype came up many times. The antigen is not known. One junction end does not reproduce the germline sequence, and a read error may be involved. The cDNA had a unique molecular identifier and a template-switch universal primer site. TCRdb ran MiXCR on the 5' RACE reads and lists one entry per CDR3 protein. Of fewer than 650,000 distinct CDR3 sequences listed, over 8.5% are singletons. Study results and caveats: It was possible that invariant MAIT and iNKT cells partly confounded the zero-insertion analyses. For cord blood, abundant beta clonotypes had fewer insertions, unlike memory repertoires, which showed none.

The sample was also reused in another study, on yellow fever vaccine responses in identical twins.

The chain links TRBV6-2 or TRBV6-3 to TRBJ2-7; 8 nucleotides match TRBD1. Source material: PBMCs. This TCR derives from a woman aged 18-29 years in good health. CDR3 sequence reads: CASSTPHGQGAPLNF. The DNA of the CDR3 is TGTGCCAGCAGTACCCCACACGGACAGGGAGCCCCCCTGAACTTC.